What follows is one T cell receptor (beta chain) and its context. Clones were read by immunoSEQ multiplex PCR, and TCRdb kept only the in-frame ones, dropping some. The data show 77,000 or so clones, around 92% seen once. The data originate from a study of OX40 agonist ivuxolimab in advanced cancers. Germline lookup yields CDR1 MNHEY and CDR2 SVGAGI. This CDR3 comprises 14 residues. The germline V and J ends were trimmed by 7 bases and 1 base, with 13 bases remaining between them. This TCR came from an adult with an advanced solid tumor such as melanoma, head and neck, liver or kidney cancer. Source: CD4+ or CD8+ T cells sorted from blood, taken in a trial of the OX40 agonist ivuxolimab. The rearrangement uses TRBV6-5 and TRBJ1-1; TRBD1 might be the D (6 bases). CDR3 sequence: CASTRGTQNTEAFF. CDR3 DNA: TGTGCCAGCACCAGAGGGACACAGAACACTGAAGCTTTCTTT.